This T cell receptor (beta chain) stems from a study of blood T cell repertoires in COVID-19. Study at large: The United States, Italy and Spain supplied acute and convalescent COVID-19 samples.

The CDR3 spans 15 residues. V was pared by 5 bases and J by 4 bases, with 6 bases of the junction left unmatched. Germline V gene data show CDR1 as LNHDA and CDR2 as SQIVND (reference sequence). Authors' data handling: The assay estimated nucleated cells by amplifying reference gene primers. Only in-frame clones appear in the TCRdb table, and some are missing; sequencing was by immunoSEQ multiplex PCR. The V and J calls and clone size were taken over from that table, and D and trimming were inferred from the DNA. The sample lists approximately 70,000 clones, approximately 88% occurring once. Sequenced: peripheral blood. The sequence derives from a man aged 80 or over with active or convalescent COVID-19. The chain joins TRBV19 to TRBJ1-4; 8 bases line up with TRBD1. Here the CDR3 reads CASSLGTGYNEKLFF. The DNA for the CDR3 is TGTGCCAGTAGTCTGGGGACAGGTTATAATGAAAAACTGTTTTTT.